These 8 T cell receptor beta chains were all obtained from the same sample, sequenced in a study of blood T cell repertoires in COVID-19. Generated by immunoSEQ multiplex PCR, the TCRdb table keeps only in-frame clones and is missing some. The top ten clones hold around 4.7% of a sample with 70,000 to 85,000 clones, approximately 90% of them seen once. The sequenced material came from peripheral blood. All receptors come from a woman aged 55-69 years with active COVID-19.

The chain links TRBV5-1 to TRBJ1-2; no reliable D call. V was trimmed by 2 bases and J by 4 bases, leaving 15 bases between them. Germline V gene sequence: CDR1 SGHRS, CDR2 YFSETQ. The CDR3 has 15 residues. The CDR3 coding sequence is TGCGCCAGCAGCTTAATTTCATCTGCCAGCTATGGCTACACCTTC. This translates into CASSLISSASYGYTF.

This clone was recorded once. The V and J genes are TRBV10-2 and TRBJ1-5; D is undetermined. Germline V gene lookup returns CDR1 WSHSY and CDR2 SAAADI. The V end lost 8 bases, the J end lost 9 bases, and 5 bases lay between the germline ends. The CDR3 covers 9 residues. CDR3 in DNA: TGCGCCAGCGGGCTGCCCCAGCATTTT. Protein: CASGLPQHF.

The chain carries TRBV14 and TRBJ2-2; D gene uncertain. V shed 1 base and J shed 7 bases, with 7 bases lying between them. CDR3 length: 13 amino acids. Per germline, CDR1 SGHDN and CDR2 FVKESK. CDR3 bases: TGTGCCAGCAGCCAAGCGAGGCGCGGGGAGCTGTTTTTT. This translates into CASSQARRGELFF.

The V and J genes are TRBV30 and TRBJ1-1; D is unclear. V was cut by 0 bases and J by 1 base, with 6 bases left in between. Germline V lookup: CDR1 GTSNPN, CDR2 SVGIG (reference sequence). The CDR3 loop spans 13 amino acids. The CDR3 loop reads CAWSVQSNTEAFF. DNA of the CDR3: TGTGCCTGGAGTGTACAATCGAACACTGAAGCTTTCTTT.

This clone was detected only a few times. The rearrangement joins TRBV29-1 to TRBJ2-1; a possible D gene is TRBD2 (5 bases). V was cut by 3 bases and J by 5 bases, with 8 bases left in between. The CDR3 extends over 12 amino acids. Germline CDR1 reads SQVTM; CDR2 reads ANQGSEA. The CDR3, as DNA: TGCAGCGTTGACGGACTTCACAATGAGCAGTTCTTC. Translating it yields CSVDGLHNEQFF.

This clone occurred once. The rearrangement joins TRBV20-1 to TRBJ2-7; D is ambiguous. Trimming took 3 bases from V and 5 from J, leaving 17 bases between them. CDR1 DFQATT and CDR2 SNEGSKA come from the germline V gene (reference sequence). The CDR3 totals 14 residues. The CDR3 spells CSASGSASRDEQYF. The CDR3 DNA reads as TGCAGTGCTAGTGGCAGTGCATCTCGGGACGAGCAGTACTTC.

The J gene is TRBJ2-1, the V gene TRBV7-2, with 7 bases that match TRBD2. The CDR3 spans 15 residues. The germline gives CDR1 SGHTA, CDR2 FQGNSA. J was trimmed by 10 bases and V by 8 bases; bases with no gene match: 17. The CDR3 region is CASGRGDSRWGEQFF. Written as DNA, the CDR3 is TGTGCCAGCGGACGGGGGGACTCCCGTTGGGGGGAGCAGTTCTTC.

This chain uses TRBV2 with TRBJ2-5; perhaps TRBD1 as D (8 bases). The CDR3 consists of 15 residues. V was cut by 6 bases and J by 3 bases, with 17 bases left in between. Germline lookup yields CDR1 SNHLY and CDR2 FYNNEI. The CDR3: CASSAGGAGEETQYF. As DNA, the CDR3 is TGTGCCAGCAGCGCAGGGGGCGCGGGGGAAGAGACCCAGTACTTC.